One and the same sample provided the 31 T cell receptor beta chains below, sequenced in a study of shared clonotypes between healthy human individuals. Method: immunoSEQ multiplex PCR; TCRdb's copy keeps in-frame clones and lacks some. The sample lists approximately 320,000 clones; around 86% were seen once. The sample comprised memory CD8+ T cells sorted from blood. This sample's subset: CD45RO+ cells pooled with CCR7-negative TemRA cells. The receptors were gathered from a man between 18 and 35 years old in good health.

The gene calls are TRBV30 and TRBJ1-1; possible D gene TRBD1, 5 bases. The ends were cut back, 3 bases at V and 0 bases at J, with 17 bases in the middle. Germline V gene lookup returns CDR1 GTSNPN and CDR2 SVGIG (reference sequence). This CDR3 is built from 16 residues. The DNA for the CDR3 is TGTGCCTGGAGCCCGGGGGGTTGGGGAATGAACACTGAAGCTTTCTTT. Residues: CAWSPGGWGMNTEAFF. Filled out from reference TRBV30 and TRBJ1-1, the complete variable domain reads SQTIHQWPATLVQPVGSPLSLECTVEGTSNPNLYWYRQAAGRGLQLLFYSVGIGQISSEVPQNLSASRPQDRQFILSSKKLLLSDSGFYLCAWSPGGWGMNTEAFFGQGTRLTVV.

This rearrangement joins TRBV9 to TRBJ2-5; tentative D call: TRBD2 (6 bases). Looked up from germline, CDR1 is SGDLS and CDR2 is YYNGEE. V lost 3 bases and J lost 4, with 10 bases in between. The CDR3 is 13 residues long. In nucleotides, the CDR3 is TGTGCCAGCAGCGAAAGGAGGGGAGAGACCCAGTACTTC. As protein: CASSERRGETQYF.

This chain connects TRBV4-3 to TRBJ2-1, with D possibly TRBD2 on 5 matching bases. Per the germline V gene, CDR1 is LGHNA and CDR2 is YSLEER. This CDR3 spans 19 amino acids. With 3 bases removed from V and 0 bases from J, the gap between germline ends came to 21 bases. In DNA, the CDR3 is TGCGCCAGCAGCCACCTACCACCCGGAGCGGTGAGCTCCTACAATGAGCAGTTCTTC. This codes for CASSHLPPGAVSSYNEQFF.

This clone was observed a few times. The CDR3 region has the DNA TGTGCCAGTAGTCTAACGGGACAGGGGCACGAGCAGTACTTC. This codes for CASSLTGQGHEQYF. V is TRBV19 and J is TRBJ2-7; 10 nucleotides match TRBD1. The V segment lost 5 bases and the J segment 5 bases; nucleotides outside the gene matches: 6. The CDR3 is made up of 14 amino acids. Germline V lookup: CDR1 LNHDA, CDR2 SQIVND (reference sequence).

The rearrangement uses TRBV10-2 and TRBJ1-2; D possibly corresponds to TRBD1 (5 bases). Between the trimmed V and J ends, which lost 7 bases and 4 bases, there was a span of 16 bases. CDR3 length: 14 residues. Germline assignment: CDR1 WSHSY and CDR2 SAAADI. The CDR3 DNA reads TGCGCCAGCACTGGGGCCATCTCGGGCTATGGCTACACCTTC. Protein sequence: CASTGAISGYGYTF.

CDR3 protein: CASSLEGNTEAFF. The CDR3 region has the DNA TGTGCCAGCAGCTTAGAAGGGAACACTGAAGCTTTCTTT. V usage is TRBV7-8 and J usage is TRBJ1-1; D uncertain. With 1 base removed from V and 1 base from J, the gap between germline ends came to 4 bases. CDR1 is SGHVS, CDR2 FQNEAQ, per germline. The CDR3 is 13 amino acids.

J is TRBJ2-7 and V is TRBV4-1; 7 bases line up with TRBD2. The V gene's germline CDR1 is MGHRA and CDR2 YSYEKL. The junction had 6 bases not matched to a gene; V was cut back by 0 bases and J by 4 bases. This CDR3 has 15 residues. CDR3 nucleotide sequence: TGCGCCAGCAGCCAAGATAGAGGGAGGGCTTACGAGCAGTACTTC. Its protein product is CASSQDRGRAYEQYF.

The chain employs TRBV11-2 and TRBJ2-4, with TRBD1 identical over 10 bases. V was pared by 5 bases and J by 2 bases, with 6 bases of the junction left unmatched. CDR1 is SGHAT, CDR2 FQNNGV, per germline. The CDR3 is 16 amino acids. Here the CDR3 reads CASSAGQGVSKNIQYF. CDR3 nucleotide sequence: TGTGCCAGCAGCGCTGGACAGGGGGTGTCCAAAAACATTCAGTACTTC.

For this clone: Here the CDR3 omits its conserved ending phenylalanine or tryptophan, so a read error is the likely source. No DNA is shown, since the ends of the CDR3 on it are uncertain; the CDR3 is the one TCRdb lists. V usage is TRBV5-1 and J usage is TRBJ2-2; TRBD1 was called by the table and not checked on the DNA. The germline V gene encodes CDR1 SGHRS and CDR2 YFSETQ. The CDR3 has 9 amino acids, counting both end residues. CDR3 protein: CASSSDDRV.

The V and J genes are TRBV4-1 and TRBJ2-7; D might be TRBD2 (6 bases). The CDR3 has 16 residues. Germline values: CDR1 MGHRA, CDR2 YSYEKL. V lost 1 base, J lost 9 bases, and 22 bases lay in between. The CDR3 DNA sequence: TGCGCCAGCAGCCAAGGCCCGGGACTTGGAGTTTTTGGGCAGTACTTC. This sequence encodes CASSQGPGLGVFGQYF.

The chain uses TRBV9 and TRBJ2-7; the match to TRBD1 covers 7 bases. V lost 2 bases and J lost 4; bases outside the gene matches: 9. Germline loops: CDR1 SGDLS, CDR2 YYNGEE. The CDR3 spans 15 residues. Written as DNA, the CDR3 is TGTGCCAGCAGCGTTGGTACCGGGACAGAGTACGAGCAGTACTTC. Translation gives CASSVGTGTEYEQYF.

This CDR3 is CASSPAVTDTQYF. The CDR3 DNA is TGTGCCAGCAGCCCCGCTGTCACAGATACGCAGTATTTT. The chain couples TRBV7-9 to TRBJ2-3, with D unclear. The V end was cut by 5 bases, the J end by 2 bases, with 8 bases between. The CDR3 has 13 residues. Germline lookup yields CDR1 SEHNR and CDR2 FQNEAQ (reference sequence).

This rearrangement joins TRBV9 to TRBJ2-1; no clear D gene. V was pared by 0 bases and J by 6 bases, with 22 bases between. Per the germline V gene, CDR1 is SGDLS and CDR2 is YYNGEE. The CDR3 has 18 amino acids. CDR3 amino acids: CASSVGTPTEPPSNEQFF. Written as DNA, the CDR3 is TGTGCCAGCAGCGTAGGAACCCCTACAGAGCCTCCGTCCAATGAGCAGTTCTTC.

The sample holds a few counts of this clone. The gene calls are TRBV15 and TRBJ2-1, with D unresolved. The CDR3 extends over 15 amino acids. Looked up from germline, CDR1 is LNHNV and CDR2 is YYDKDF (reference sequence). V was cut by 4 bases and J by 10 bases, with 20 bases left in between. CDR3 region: CATSMDRSPLGEQFF. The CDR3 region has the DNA TGTGCCACCAGCATGGATCGATCCCCCCTAGGGGAGCAGTTCTTC.

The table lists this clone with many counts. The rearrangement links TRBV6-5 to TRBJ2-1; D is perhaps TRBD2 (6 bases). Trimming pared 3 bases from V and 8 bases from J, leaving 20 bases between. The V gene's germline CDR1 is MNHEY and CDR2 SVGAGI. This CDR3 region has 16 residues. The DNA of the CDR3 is TGTGCCAGCAGTTATAACGGGGGAGAGTACTTCGATGAGCAGTTCTTC. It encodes CASSYNGGEYFDEQFF.

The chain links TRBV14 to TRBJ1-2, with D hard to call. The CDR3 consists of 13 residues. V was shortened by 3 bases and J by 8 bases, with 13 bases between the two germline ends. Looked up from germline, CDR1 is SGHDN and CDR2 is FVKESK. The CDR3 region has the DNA TGTGCCAGCAGCCAGCGACCCCTAGCGGGCTACACCTTC. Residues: CASSQRPLAGYTF.

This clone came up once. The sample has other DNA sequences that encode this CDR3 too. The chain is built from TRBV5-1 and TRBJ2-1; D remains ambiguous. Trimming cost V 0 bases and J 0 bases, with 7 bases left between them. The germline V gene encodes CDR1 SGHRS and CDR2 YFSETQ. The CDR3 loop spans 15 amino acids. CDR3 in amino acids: CASSLEGSSYNEQFF. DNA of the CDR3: TGCGCCAGCAGCTTGGAAGGTAGCTCCTACAATGAGCAGTTCTTC.

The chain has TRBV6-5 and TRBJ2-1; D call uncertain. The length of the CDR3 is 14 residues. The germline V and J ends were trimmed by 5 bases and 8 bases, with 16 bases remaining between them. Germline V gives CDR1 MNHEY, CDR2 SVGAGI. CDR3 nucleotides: TGTGCCAGCAGTCGATTTCGACGAAACGATGAGCAGTTCTTC. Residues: CASSRFRRNDEQFF.

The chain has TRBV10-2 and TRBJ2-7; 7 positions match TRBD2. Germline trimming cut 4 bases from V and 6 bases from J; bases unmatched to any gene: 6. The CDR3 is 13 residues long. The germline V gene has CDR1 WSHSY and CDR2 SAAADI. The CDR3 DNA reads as TGCGCCAGCAGTGGGCTAGCGGACGGCGAGCAGTACTTC. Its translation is CASSGLADGEQYF.

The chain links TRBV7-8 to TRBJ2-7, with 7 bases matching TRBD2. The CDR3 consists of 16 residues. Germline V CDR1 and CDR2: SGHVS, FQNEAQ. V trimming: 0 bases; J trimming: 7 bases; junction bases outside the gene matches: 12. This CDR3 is CASSLARVGGVQEQYF. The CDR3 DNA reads TGTGCCAGCAGCTTAGCGCGGGTGGGAGGGGTTCAAGAGCAGTACTTC.

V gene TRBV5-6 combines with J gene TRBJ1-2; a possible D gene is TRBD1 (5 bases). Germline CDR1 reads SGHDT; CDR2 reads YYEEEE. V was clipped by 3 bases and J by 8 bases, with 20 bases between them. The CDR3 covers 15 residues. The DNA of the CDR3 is TGTGCCAGCAGCTCTTACGAAGGGGTCTGGGGCGGCTACACCTTC. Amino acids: CASSSYEGVWGGYTF.

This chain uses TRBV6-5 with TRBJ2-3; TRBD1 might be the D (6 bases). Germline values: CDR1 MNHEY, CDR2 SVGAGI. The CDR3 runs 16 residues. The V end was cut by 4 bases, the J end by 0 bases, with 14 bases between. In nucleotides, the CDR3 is TGTGCCAGCAGTTTCCCTTCGACAGGTAGCACAGATACGCAGTATTTT. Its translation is CASSFPSTGSTDTQYF.

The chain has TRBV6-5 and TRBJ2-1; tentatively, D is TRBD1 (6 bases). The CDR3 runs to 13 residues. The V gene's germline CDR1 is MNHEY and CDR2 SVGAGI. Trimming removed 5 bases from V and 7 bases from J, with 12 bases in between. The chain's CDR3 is CASSPGVLNEQFF. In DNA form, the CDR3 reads TGTGCCAGCAGTCCAGGGGTATTGAATGAGCAGTTCTTC.

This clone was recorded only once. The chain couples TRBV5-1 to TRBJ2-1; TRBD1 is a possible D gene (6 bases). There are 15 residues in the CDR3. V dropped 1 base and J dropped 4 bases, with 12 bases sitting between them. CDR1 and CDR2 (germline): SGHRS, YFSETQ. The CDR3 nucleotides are TGCGCCAGCAGCTTGAGGCAGGGGATGTACAATGAGCAGTTCTTC. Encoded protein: CASSLRQGMYNEQFF.

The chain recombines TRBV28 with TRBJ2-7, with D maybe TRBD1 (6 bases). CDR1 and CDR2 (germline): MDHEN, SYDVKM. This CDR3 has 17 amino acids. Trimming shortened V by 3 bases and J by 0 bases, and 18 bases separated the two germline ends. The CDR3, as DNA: TGTGCCAGCAGTTTTGGACAGACCTCCTCGAGCTCCTACGAGCAGTACTTC. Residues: CASSFGQTSSSSYEQYF.

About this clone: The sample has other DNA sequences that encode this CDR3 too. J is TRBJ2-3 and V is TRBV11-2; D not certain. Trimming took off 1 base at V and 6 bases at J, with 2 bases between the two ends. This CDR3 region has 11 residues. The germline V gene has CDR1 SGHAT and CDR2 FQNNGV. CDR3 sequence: CASSLADTQYF. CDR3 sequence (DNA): TGTGCCAGCAGCTTAGCCGATACGCAGTATTTT. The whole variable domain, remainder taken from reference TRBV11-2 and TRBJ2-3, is EAGVAQSPRYKIIEKRQSVAFWCNPISGHATLYWYQQILGQGPKLLIQFQNNGVVDDSQLPKDRFSAERLKGVDSTLKIQPAKLEDSAVYLCASSLADTQYFGPGTRLTVL.

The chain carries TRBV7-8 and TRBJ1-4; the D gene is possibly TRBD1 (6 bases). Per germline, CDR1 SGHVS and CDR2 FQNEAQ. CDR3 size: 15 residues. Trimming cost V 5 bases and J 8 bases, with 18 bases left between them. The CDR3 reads CASSTQQGGREKLFF. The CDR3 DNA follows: TGTGCCAGCAGCACCCAACAGGGAGGAAGGGAAAAACTGTTTTTT.

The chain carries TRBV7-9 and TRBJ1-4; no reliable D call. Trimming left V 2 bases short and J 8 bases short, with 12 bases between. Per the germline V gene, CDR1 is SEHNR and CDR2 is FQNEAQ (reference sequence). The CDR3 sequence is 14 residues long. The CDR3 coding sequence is TGTGCCAGCAGCTTATTATACGGGGAGGAAAAACTGTTTTTT. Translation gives CASSLLYGEEKLFF.

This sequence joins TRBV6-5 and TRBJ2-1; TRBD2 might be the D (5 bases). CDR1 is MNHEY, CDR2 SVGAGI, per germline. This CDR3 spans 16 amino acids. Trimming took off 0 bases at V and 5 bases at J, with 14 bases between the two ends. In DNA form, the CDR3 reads TGTGCCAGCAGTTACTCGAAGTTAGCGTACGACAATGAGCAGTTCTTC. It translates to CASSYSKLAYDNEQFF.

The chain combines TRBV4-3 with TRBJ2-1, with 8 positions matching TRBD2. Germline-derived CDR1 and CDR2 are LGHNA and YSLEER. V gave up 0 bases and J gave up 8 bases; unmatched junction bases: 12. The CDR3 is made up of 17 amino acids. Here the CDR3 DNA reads TGCGCCAGCAGCCAAGAGGTTACGGGAGGGAGAGTCGATGAGCAGTTCTTC. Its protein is CASSQEVTGGRVDEQFF.

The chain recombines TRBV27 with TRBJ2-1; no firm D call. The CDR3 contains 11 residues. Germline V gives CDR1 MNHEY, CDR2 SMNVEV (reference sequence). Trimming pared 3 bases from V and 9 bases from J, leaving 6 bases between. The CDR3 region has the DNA TGTGCCAGCAGTTTTGGGTTTGAGCAGTTCTTC. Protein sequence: CASSFGFEQFF.